One T cell receptor (beta chain) is described in this entry. The antigen this receptor binds is unknown. No much larger clone exists at a distance of one base, and base qualities are not known. As encoded in the germline V gene, CDR1 is SGHTA while CDR2 is FQGNSA. The germline ends are 21 bases apart after V is trimmed by 8 bases and J by 3 bases. Inclusive of the bounding cysteine and phenylalanine, the CDR3 is 16 residues long. Only the CDR3 region is kept as DNA, spanning 48 bases read in frame from base 1. This record comes from a study of T cell responses to AZD1222 COVID-19 vaccine (dated by TCRdb to the early 2020s). Turning to the overall study: AZD1222 recipients with second doses at about 4 weeks or about 12 weeks were pooled, because spike-specific TCR depth and breadth did not differ between schedules. A total of 230 to 250 trial participants underwent TCR sequencing, of whom some 200 had received two doses of AZD1222 and approximately 25 had received two doses of the MenACWY control vaccine. Trial participants were enrolled into age subgroups of 18-55, 56-69 and 70-plus years, which contained roughly 140, 27 and 60 TCR-sequenced participants, respectively.

Here is what the overall study found, with its caveats: Participants were mostly white British and included more females than males, and it was suggested by the authors that clonal diversity may have been underestimated. Nearly half of unique spike-specific TCRs reportedly recognized epitopes outside regions mutated in the B.1.351 and B.1.1.7 variants. After two AZD1222 doses, both the breadth and the depth of spike-specific TCRs were significantly higher than at day 0 and than in MenACWY recipients. Only 5 to 7 AZD1222 recipients were SARS-CoV-2 seropositive at baseline, limiting conclusions about previously exposed vaccinees. In the small 56-69-year group, the increase in depth fell short of significance, most likely because of low power. Vaccine-associated CD4 TCRs spanned the whole spike protein, with dominant responses in regions 160-218 and 743-854. Because no samples from the day 14 peak response were available, repertoires could be characterized only after the peak T cell response.

The CDR3 regions of human TCRbeta chains were analyzed by immunosequencing. Per the authors' processing: TCRs in the repertoires were compared against a reference library of SARS-CoV-2-specific TCRs that had been generated with the MIRA antigen-specificity platform. Breadth was defined as the fraction of unique TCRs that were SARS-CoV-2-associated. Depth was defined as the fraction of total T cells that were SARS-CoV-2-associated. Each spike-specific TCR was assigned to its reactive spike region and to a CD4 or CD8 class using the MIRA data. Log10-transformed breadth and depth values were compared by one-way ANOVA with Sidak's multiple comparisons tests. TCRdb retrieved this table from immuneACCESS and kept in-frame rearrangements only. Not all clones are present; in checked studies, unresolved V genes account for under half, and no reason is known for the remainder. V and J calls plus clone size are reproduced from that table; the DNA served to infer D and trimming. The sample has more than 140,000 clones on record, approximately 90% of them singletons. The top ten constitute approximately 2.1% of the sample.

This specimen's time point label, per the study, means: baseline before first vaccination. Vaccinee samples were obtained from the UK trials COV001 and COV002, which included a single-blind randomized controlled phase 2/3 trial of AZD1222 (ChAdOx1 nCoV-19) in healthy adults. For TCRbeta chain sequencing, PBMC samples were collected from trial participants at day 0 and at day 28 after the second dose. Sequencing was performed on peripheral blood, taken on day 0 of AZD1222 vaccination. In this chain, TRBV7-2 is recombined with TRBJ2-3; 6 matching bases give a weak D call of TRBD2. The sequence derives from an adult in good health. This receptor has the CDR3 CASGSRWGSGTDTQYF. The bases are TGTGCCAGCGGGTCCAGGTGGGGGAGCGGGACAGATACGCAGTATTTT.